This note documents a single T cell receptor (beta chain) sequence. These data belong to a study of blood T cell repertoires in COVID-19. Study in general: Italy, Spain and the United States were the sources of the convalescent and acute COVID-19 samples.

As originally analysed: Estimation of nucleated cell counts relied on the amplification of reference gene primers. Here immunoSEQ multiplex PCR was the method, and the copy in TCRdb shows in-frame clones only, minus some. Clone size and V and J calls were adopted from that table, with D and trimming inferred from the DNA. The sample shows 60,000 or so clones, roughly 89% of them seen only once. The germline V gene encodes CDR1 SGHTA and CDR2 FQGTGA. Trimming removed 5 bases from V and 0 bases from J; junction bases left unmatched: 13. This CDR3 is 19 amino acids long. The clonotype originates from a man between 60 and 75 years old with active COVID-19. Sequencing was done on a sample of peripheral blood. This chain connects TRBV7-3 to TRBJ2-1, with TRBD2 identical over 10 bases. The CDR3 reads CASSLSGLASPTSYNEQFF. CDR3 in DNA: TGTGCCAGCAGCCTATCGGGACTAGCGTCTCCTACCTCCTACAATGAGCAGTTCTTC.